The 9 T cell receptor beta chains below were found in one sample sequenced in a study of vaccination and CD4 T cells after COVID-19. Indicated time point: late sampling 161 to 241 days after vaccination in a few convalescent patients. Stated treatment: roughly 11-day PBMC culture with coronavirus spike peptide pools or control peptides (ViraFEST assay). Sequence data for DNA of cultured CD4+ T cells were generated by the Oncomine TCR Beta short-read assay. One entry per CDR3 protein results from TCRdb running MiXCR on the PCR reads. Of about 25,000 distinct CDR3 sequences detected, 30% appear once; the ten largest clones hold 3%. Which antigens these TCRs recognize remains unknown. This specimen was CD4+ T cells from blood, cultured in vitro, taken about 7 months after SARS-CoV-2 vaccination. The receptor source for this set is a human donor who had recovered from COVID-19.

The genes are TRBV28 and TRBJ2-7; perhaps TRBD1 as D (6 bases). From germline, CDR1 is MDHEN and CDR2 SYDVKM. The length of the CDR3 is 14 residues. Trimming left V 5 bases short and J 6 bases short, with 17 bases between. In DNA form, the CDR3 reads TGTGCCAGCAGTGTAGGGGACAAACCCGGCGAGCAGTACTTC. Protein: CASSVGDKPGEQYF. Using reference TRBV28 and TRBJ2-7 for the parts outside the CDR3, the full variable domain is DVKVTQSSRYLVKRTGEKVFLECVQDMDHENMFWYRQDPGLGLRLIYFSYDVKMKEKGDIPEGYSVSREKKERFSLILESASTNQTSMYLCASSVGDKPGEQYFGPGTRLTVT.

The chain is built from TRBV19 and TRBJ1-2, with 10 bases identical to TRBD1. The CDR3 extends over 15 amino acids. With 4 bases clipped from V and 8 bases from J, the junction kept 10 bases outside the gene matches. CDR1 and CDR2 (germline): LNHDA, SQIVND (reference sequence). The CDR3 is CASSTGTGDVGGYTF. For the CDR3, the DNA is TGTGCCAGTAGTACCGGGACAGGGGATGTCGGCGGCTACACCTTC. Combining the CDR3 with reference TRBV19 and TRBJ1-2 gives the whole variable domain DGGITQSPKYLFRKEGQNVTLSCEQNLNHDAMYWYRQDPGQGLRLIYYSQIVNDFQKGDIAEGYSVSREKKESFPLTVTSAQKNPTAFYLCASSTGTGDVGGYTFGSGTRLTVV.

The chain combines TRBV6-1 with TRBJ2-5; TRBD1 agrees at 10 bases. V lost 8 bases and J lost 5; bases outside the gene matches: 11. This CDR3 region has 15 residues. Germline V lookup: CDR1 MNHNS, CDR2 SASEGT. CDR3 sequence reads: CASGMRTGGVETQYF. CDR3 nucleotide sequence: TGTGCCAGCGGTATGAGGACAGGGGGAGTGGAGACCCAGTACTTC.

V gene TRBV6-1 combines with J gene TRBJ1-2; D call uncertain. Germline CDR1 reads MNHNS; CDR2 reads SASEGT. V was cut by 1 base and J by 6 bases, with 12 bases left in between. The CDR3 covers 14 residues. CDR3 nucleotide sequence: TGTGCCAGCAGTGAAGTGGTTCAGGTGGATGGCTACACCTTC. Translated: CASSEVVQVDGYTF.

This sequence joins TRBV19 and TRBJ2-1, with D possibly TRBD2 on 5 matching bases. The CDR3 runs 12 residues. Trimming shortened V by 7 bases and J by 11 bases, and 15 bases separated the two germline ends. Germline loops: CDR1 LNHDA, CDR2 SQIVND (reference sequence). Here the CDR3 reads CASTYREGKQFF. CDR3 in DNA: TGTGCCAGTACCTACCGGGAAGGAAAGCAGTTCTTC.

This clonotype showed up just a few times. The chain carries TRBV6-4 and TRBJ2-3; 8 positions match TRBD2. Germline trimming cut 3 bases from V and 6 bases from J; bases unmatched to any gene: 8. The CDR3 is made up of 15 amino acids. Germline V CDR1 and CDR2: MRHNA, SNTAGT. In DNA, the CDR3 is TGTGCCAGCAGTGAGGGGCGGGAGGTGACGGATACGCAGTATTTT. Its translation: CASSEGREVTDTQYF.

J is TRBJ2-5 and V is TRBV4-1; 9 bases match TRBD2. The V gene end was trimmed by 4 bases and the J gene end by 3 bases; junction bases not matched to a gene: 15. CDR3 length: 18 amino acids. CDR1 is MGHRA, CDR2 YSYEKL, per germline. CDR3 nucleotide sequence: TGCGCCAGCAGCCGAACTCAGTGGCAGGCTAGCGGGGAAGAGACCCAGTACTTC. It is translated as CASSRTQWQASGEETQYF.

The chain uses TRBV7-9 and TRBJ2-2; D may match TRBD1 or TRBD2 (6 bases each). Trimming pared 5 bases from V and 6 bases from J, leaving 22 bases between. The CDR3 has 17 amino acids. The germline gives CDR1 SEHNR, CDR2 FQNEAQ (reference sequence). In nucleotides, the CDR3 is TGTGCCAGCAGCCCCTTTGGGGGGCGGTATTACCCCGGGGAGCTGTTTTTT. This encodes CASSPFGGRYYPGELFF. The whole variable domain, filled in from reference TRBV7-9 and TRBJ2-2, reads DTGVSQNPRHKITKRGQNVTFRCDPISEHNRLYWYRQTLGQGPEFLTYFQNEAQLEKSRLLSDRFSAERPKGSFSTLEIQRTEQGDSAMYLCASSPFGGRYYPGELFFGEGSRLTVL.

The genes are TRBV18 and TRBJ2-5; D gene ambiguous. The germline CDR1 and CDR2 sequences are KGHSH and LQKENI. The CDR3 extends over 12 amino acids. V shed 6 bases and J shed 5 bases, with 10 bases lying between them. Here the CDR3 DNA reads TGTGCCAGCTCCGGAGCTAGGGAGACCCAGTACTTC. This sequence encodes CASSGARETQYF. The full variable domain, completed using reference TRBV18 and TRBJ2-5, is NAGVMQNPRHLVRRRGQEARLRCSPMKGHSHVYWYRQLPEEGLKFMVYLQKENIIDESGMPKERFSAEFPKEGPSILRIQQVVRGDSAAYFCASSGARETQYFGPGTRLLVL.